This TCR beta chain appears in the sequencing data of a study of cytomegalovirus exposure and HLA in healthy donors. About this clone: Its antigen remains unidentified.

The PCR made use of 60 Vbeta and 13 Jbeta primers. Sequencing used immunoSEQ multiplex PCR; TCRdb keeps in-frame clones, though not all of them. Here the sample spans some 140,000 clones, over 75% being singletons. CDR1 LNHDA and CDR2 SQIVND come from the germline V gene (reference sequence). With 4 bases clipped from V and 16 bases from J, the junction kept 9 bases outside the gene matches. The CDR3 spans 12 residues. The study, taken as a whole, reports: A later analysis linked a missense variant in DCLRE1C to the trimming of TCR beta V and J genes. It was confirmed in vitro that three of the CMV-associated chains were specific for CMV antigens. Other equally common chains were less clonally expanded than HLA-associated TCR beta chains, a later analysis showed.

The chain uses TRBV19 and TRBJ2-1, with TRBD1 matching over 8 bases. The specimen was PBMCs. The receptor was derived from a man aged 50 to 59 in good health and CMV-seronegative. The CDR3 coding sequence is TGTGCCAGTAGTACGCCAGGGGGCGCGCACTTCTTC. Translating it yields CASSTPGGAHFF.